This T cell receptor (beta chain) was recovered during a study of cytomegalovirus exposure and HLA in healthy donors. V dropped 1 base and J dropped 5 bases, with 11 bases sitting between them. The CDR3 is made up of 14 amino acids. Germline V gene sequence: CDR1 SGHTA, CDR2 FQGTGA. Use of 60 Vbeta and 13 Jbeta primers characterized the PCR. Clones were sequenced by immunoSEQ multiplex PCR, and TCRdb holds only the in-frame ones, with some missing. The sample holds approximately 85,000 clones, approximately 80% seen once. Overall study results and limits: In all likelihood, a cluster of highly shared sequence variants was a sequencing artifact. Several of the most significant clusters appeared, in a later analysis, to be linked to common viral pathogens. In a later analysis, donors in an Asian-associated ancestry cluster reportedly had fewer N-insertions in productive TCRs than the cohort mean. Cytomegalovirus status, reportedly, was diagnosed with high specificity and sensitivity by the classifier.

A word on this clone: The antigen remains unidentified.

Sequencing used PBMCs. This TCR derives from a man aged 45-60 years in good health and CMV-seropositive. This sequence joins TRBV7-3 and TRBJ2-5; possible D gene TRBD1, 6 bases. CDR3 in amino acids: CASSLNAGEETQYF. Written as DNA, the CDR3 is TGTGCCAGCAGCTTAAACGCAGGGGAGGAGACCCAGTACTTC.